Following are 20 T cell receptor beta chains from one sample sequenced in a study of PD-1 blockade in classical Hodgkin lymphoma. The table came from immunoSEQ multiplex PCR; TCRdb's copy has only in-frame clones and leaves some out. The table records more than 45,000 clones, approximately 73% of them present only once. Every patient was affected by relapse after autologous stem cell transplantation, while exposure to brentuximab vedotin was not uniform. Sample: peripheral blood mononuclear cells (PBMCs), taken before the second cycle of nivolumab. Receptors originate from a human donor with classical Hodgkin lymphoma.

This clone has only a few counts. This chain links TRBV29-1 with TRBJ2-2, with TRBD1 as a possible D gene (6 bases). The germline V gene encodes CDR1 SQVTM and CDR2 ANQGSEA. The CDR3 totals 14 residues. Trimming shortened V by 4 bases and J by 1 base, and 10 bases separated the two germline ends. CDR3 nucleotide sequence: TGCAGCGTTGTCACAGGGTTGAACACCGGGGAGCTGTTTTTT. Protein sequence: CSVVTGLNTGELFF.

In the case of this clone: Just one base apart from a much larger clone, this may be a read error. Other DNA variants within this sample encode the same CDR3. The rearrangement joins TRBV11-2 to TRBJ2-2; 7 positions match TRBD2. Germline V CDR1 and CDR2: SGHAT, FQNNGV. This CDR3 spans 17 amino acids. Trimming cost V 1 base and J 0 bases; bases outside gene matches: 5. CDR3 protein: CASSLVTSASNTGELFF. The DNA of the CDR3 is TGTGCCAGCAGCTTAGTAACTAGCGCCTCGAACACCGGGGAGCTGTTTTTT.

This sequence joins TRBV7-9 and TRBJ1-1, with D unresolved. The CDR3 length is 14 residues. Germline V gene lookup returns CDR1 SEHNR and CDR2 FQNEAQ (reference sequence). The germline V and J ends were trimmed by 3 bases and 0 bases, with 8 bases remaining between them. The CDR3 DNA sequence: TGTGCCAGCAGCTTTCAGGTGATGAACACTGAAGCTTTCTTT. Protein sequence: CASSFQVMNTEAFF.

The chain links TRBV6-4 to TRBJ2-3, with D perhaps TRBD2 (5 bases). V was shortened by 3 bases and J by 2 bases, with 9 bases between the two germline ends. Looked up from germline, CDR1 is MRHNA and CDR2 is SNTAGT. The length of the CDR3 is 14 residues. CDR3 sequence reads: CASSERGFTDTQYF. In DNA form, the CDR3 reads TGTGCCAGCAGTGAACGGGGTTTCACAGATACGCAGTATTTT.

V is TRBV7-9 and J is TRBJ2-1; D call uncertain. The CDR3 covers 14 residues. Trimming left V 0 bases short and J 4 bases short, with 7 bases between. Looked up from germline, CDR1 is SEHNR and CDR2 is FQNEAQ (reference sequence). The CDR3 sequence: CASSLAAGYNEQFF. CDR3 bases: TGTGCCAGCAGCTTAGCGGCCGGGTACAATGAGCAGTTCTTC.

V is TRBV5-6 and J is TRBJ2-3, with 7 bases matching TRBD2. This CDR3 comprises 17 residues. V dropped 6 bases and J dropped 2; count of bases not matched to a gene: 15. From germline, CDR1 is SGHDT and CDR2 YYEEEE. The CDR3 sequence: CASNSPRASGYTDTQYF. The CDR3, as DNA: TGTGCCAGCAATTCCCCCCGGGCTAGCGGATACACAGATACGCAGTATTTT.

The chain couples TRBV10-3 to TRBJ2-7; 12 nucleotides match TRBD2. The junction had 4 bases not matched to a gene; V was cut back by 6 bases and J by 7 bases. The CDR3 length is 13 residues. From germline, CDR1 is ENHRY and CDR2 SYGVKD. The CDR3 DNA is TGTGCCATCAGGGCTAGCGGGAGGGAAGAGCAGTACTTC. Translated: CAIRASGREEQYF.

This chain connects TRBV6-5 to TRBJ2-7; 8 positions match TRBD2. The CDR3 consists of 15 residues. Germline trimming cut 5 bases from V and 2 bases from J; bases unmatched to any gene: 8. CDR1 and CDR2 (germline): MNHEY, SVGAGI. The CDR3 DNA sequence: TGTGCCAGCAGTCGTCGCGGGGGGTTTCCCTACGAGCAGTACTTC. Translation: CASSRRGGFPYEQYF.

The rearrangement links TRBV2 to TRBJ2-7; 8 bases agree with TRBD2. J gave up 4 bases and V 11 bases, and 13 bases lay outside the gene matches. This CDR3 region has 14 residues. CDR1 and CDR2 from the germline V gene are SNHLY and FYNNEI. The CDR3 here is CACGGTSDLYEQYF. The CDR3, as DNA: TGTGCCTGCGGCGGGACTAGTGACCTATACGAGCAGTACTTC. The complete variable domain, with remaining parts taken from reference TRBV2 and TRBJ2-7, reads EPEVTQTPSHQVTQMGQEVILRCVPISNHLYFYWYRQILGQKVEFLVSFYNNEISEKSEIFDDQFSVERPDGSNFTLKIRSTKLEDSAMYFCACGGTSDLYEQYFGPGTRLTVT.

This clone was recorded a few times. The chain links TRBV25-1 to TRBJ1-1; D is perhaps TRBD1 (6 bases). Trimming removed 4 bases at V and 1 base at J, with 13 bases between. Germline values: CDR1 MGHDK, CDR2 SYGVNS. The CDR3 has 15 residues. The CDR3 region has the DNA TGTGCCAGCAGTGGATCACAGGGTTGGAACACTGAAGCTTTCTTT. Protein sequence: CASSGSQGWNTEAFF.

A note on this clone: Other nucleotide sequences from this sample produce the same CDR3. V gene TRBV6-4 combines with J gene TRBJ1-1; 8 bases agree with TRBD1. Germline trimming cut 6 bases from V and 2 bases from J; bases unmatched to any gene: 2. This CDR3 region has 13 residues. Per germline, CDR1 MRHNA and CDR2 SNTAGT. The CDR3 spells CASRTGVNTEAFF. The CDR3 nucleotides are TGTGCCAGCAGGACAGGGGTTAACACTGAAGCTTTCTTT.

The chain is built from TRBV28 and TRBJ1-5; TRBD1 matches at 7 bases. The CDR3 is 15 residues long. CDR1 and CDR2 from the germline V gene are MDHEN and SYDVKM. V lost 6 bases, J lost 4 bases, and 9 bases stayed unmatched. CDR3 bases: TGTGCCAGCAGGTTGGGGACAGCGGCAAATCAGCCCCAGCATTTT. Translation gives CASRLGTAANQPQHF.

The CDR3 DNA reads TGTGCCACCATAAGCCCTTTAGGGGAAGCTTTCTTT. Translated: CATISPLGEAFF. The chain joins TRBV6-1 to TRBJ1-1; the D is unclear. The CDR3 totals 12 residues. Germline V gene lookup returns CDR1 MNHNS and CDR2 SASEGT. Trimming cost V 10 bases and J 8 bases, with 17 bases left between them.

This chain connects TRBV4-2 to TRBJ1-1; D is ambiguous. This CDR3 is built from 14 residues. From germline, CDR1 is LGHNA and CDR2 YNFKEQ. Trimming left V 1 base short and J 4 bases short, with 10 bases between. This CDR3 is CASSQVIGRTEAFF. In DNA, the CDR3 is TGTGCCAGCAGCCAAGTTATAGGGCGCACTGAAGCTTTCTTT.

The chain joins TRBV10-3 to TRBJ2-5, with TRBD2 matching 11 bases. From germline, CDR1 is ENHRY and CDR2 SYGVKD. V shed 6 bases, J shed 2 bases, and the junction held 26 bases outside the gene matches. The CDR3 length is 22 residues. This chain's CDR3 is CAISQKRYALILAGVGQETQYF. The CDR3, as DNA: TGTGCCATCAGCCAAAAGCGTTACGCCCTAATACTAGCGGGAGTTGGTCAAGAGACCCAGTACTTC.

This clone has more than one count but fewer than ten. This chain uses TRBV6-1 with TRBJ1-2; unclear D gene. This CDR3 has 12 residues. V shed 2 bases and J shed 8 bases, with 9 bases lying between them. Germline V gene sequence: CDR1 MNHNS, CDR2 SASEGT. The CDR3 DNA reads as TGTGCCAGCAGTGAATTTGCCAGGGGCTACACCTTC. This translates into CASSEFARGYTF.

This rearrangement joins TRBV7-2 to TRBJ1-4, with a weak D call TRBD1 (5 bases). Germline V gene lookup returns CDR1 SGHTA and CDR2 FQGNSA. CDR3 length equals 14 residues. V lost 5 bases, J lost 3 bases, and 10 bases lay in between. CDR3 sequence: CASSQGRANEKLFF. For the CDR3, the DNA is TGTGCCAGCAGCCAGGGACGGGCTAATGAAAAACTGTTTTTT.

This clone was counted once. The CDR3, as DNA: TGTGCCAGCTCACCACTCGGTAGCGGGGTGGGGATGAACACTGAAGCTTTCTTT. Translation: CASSPLGSGVGMNTEAFF. This chain joins TRBV18 and TRBJ1-1, with unresolved D. Germline lookup yields CDR1 KGHSH and CDR2 LQKENI. The CDR3 covers 18 residues. V was cut by 1 base and J by 0 bases, with 18 bases left in between.

The chain employs TRBV5-6 and TRBJ2-7, with a possible D match to TRBD2 (5 bases). Germline assignment: CDR1 SGHDT and CDR2 YYEEEE. V was trimmed by 0 bases and J by 0 bases, leaving 13 bases between them. This CDR3 is built from 16 residues. The CDR3 DNA sequence: TGTGCCAGCAGCTTGGGGGTGTCGGGGAGCTCCTACGAGCAGTACTTC. It translates to CASSLGVSGSSYEQYF.

For this clone: Other DNA variants within this sample encode the same CDR3. The gene calls are TRBV30 and TRBJ1-3; 7 bases fit TRBD1. Trimming at V came to 3 bases and at J to 4 bases, leaving 9 bases not matched to a gene. Germline loops: CDR1 GTSNPN, CDR2 SVGIG (reference sequence). The CDR3 is 15 residues long. CDR3 amino acids: CAWSRDSGLGNTIYF. Written as DNA, the CDR3 is TGTGCCTGGAGCCGGGACAGCGGTCTGGGAAACACCATATATTTT.